This T cell receptor beta chain appears in the sequencing data of a study of blood T cell repertoires in COVID-19. The overall study: From T cells, B-cell-depleted T cells, or PBMCs came the material, which was cDNA or gDNA.

Some clones are missing from TCRdb's copy, which holds only in-frame ones; the method was immunoSEQ multiplex PCR. The table lists under 200,000 clones, over 80% of them singletons. The sequenced material came from peripheral blood. This TCR derives from a woman over 75 with active or convalescent COVID-19.

The CDR3 nucleotides are TGCGCCAGCAGCTTGAGTGGCAGGGAAGGAGAAAAACTGTTTTTT. This gives the protein CASSLSGREGEKLFF. This rearrangement joins TRBV5-1 to TRBJ1-4; D possibly corresponds to TRBD1 (5 bases). CDR1 is SGHRS, CDR2 YFSETQ, per germline. Trimming shortened V by 1 base and J by 8 bases, and 15 bases separated the two germline ends. This CDR3 region has 15 residues.